The rows below give T cell receptor beta chains drawn from one sample of a study of cytomegalovirus exposure and HLA in healthy donors. Profiled with immunoSEQ multiplex PCR; TCRdb holds only in-frame clones, not every one. This repertoire shows roughly 97,000 clones, about a tenth found once; its top ten account for about 5.7%. The specimen sequenced was PBMCs. The receptors were sampled from a man aged 40-55 years in good health and CMV-seropositive. Each CDR3 is given with its conserved first and last residue. A D gene is named only where the DNA matches it firmly. Some rows have no size entry. The others give once, few or many, or a class for an expanded clone.

>TRBV29-1|-|TRBJ2-1|-
TGCAGCGTTGAACTCTCAGGGTTTGATGAGCAGTTCTTC
CSVELSGFDEQFF
>TRBV10-1|few|TRBJ2-7|-
TGCGCCAGCAGTGAATCAGGGGCGATCTACGAGCAGTACTTC
CASSESGAIYEQYF
>TRBV6-5|-|TRBJ2-7|-
TGTGCCAGCAGTGTACTGAGGGGGAGGGCCGGCGAGCAGTACTTC
CASSVLRGRAGEQYF
>TRBV4-1|many|TRBJ2-7|TRBD1
TGCGCCAGCAGCCAAAACTCCAGGGGGCTCTACGAGCAGTACTTC
CASSQNSRGLYEQYF
>TRBV9|-|TRBJ1-1|-
TGTGCCAGCAGCGTCGACAGCATGAACACTGAAGCTTTCTTT
CASSVDSMNTEAFF
>TRBV7-3|-|TRBJ2-1|TRBD2
TGTGCCAGCAGCCCCAACCGGCGGGAGGTCAATGAGCAGTTCTTC
CASSPNRREVNEQFF
>TRBV6-6|few|TRBJ2-5|TRBD2
TGTGCCAGCAGTTCTCTAGCGGGCCAAGAGACCCAGTACTTC
CASSSLAGQETQYF
>TRBV5-6|-|TRBJ2-6|TRBD1
TGTGCCAGCAGTTTGCAGGGGGTTGGGGCCAACGTCCTGACTTTC
CASSLQGVGANVLTF
>TRBV19|-|TRBJ2-2|TRBD2
TGTGCCAGTAGTATAGATCGTGGGCCGGGACTAGCGGGAGTGTGGACCGGGGAGCTGTTTTTT
CASSIDRGPGLAGVWTGELFF
>TRBV9|few|TRBJ2-7|TRBD2
TGTGCCAGCAGCCTAGGACTAGCGGGTACCTACGAGCAGTACTTC
CASSLGLAGTYEQYF
>TRBV29-1|few|TRBJ2-2|-
TGCAGCGTTGACTCGGCGGGAACCGGGGAGCTGTTTTTT
CSVDSAGTGELFF
>TRBV10-3|many|TRBJ1-5|-
TGTGCCATCAGCGAGCCCGGGGAGCCCCAGCATTTT
CAISEPGEPQHF
>TRBV19|-|TRBJ1-1|-
TGTGCCAGTAGTATCCGGGGGGCTGACACTGAAGCTTTCTTT
CASSIRGADTEAFF
>TRBV14|few|TRBJ1-1|-
TGTGCCAGCAGCCAACTTAGACACCGGAACACTGAAGCTTTCTTT
CASSQLRHRNTEAFF
>TRBV10-3|-|TRBJ2-3|TRBD2
TGTGCCATCAGTCGGGGACTAGCGGGAGGCACAGATACGCAGTATTTT
CAISRGLAGGTDTQYF
>TRBV2|-|TRBJ2-1|-
TGTGCCAGCAAAGACAGGAATTATGATGAGCAGTTCTTC
CASKDRNYDEQFF
>TRBV18|-|TRBJ2-5|TRBD1
TGTGCCAGCTCGTTTCGACAGGGTAGGGAATGGGAACAAGAGACCCAGTACTTC
CASSFRQGREWEQETQYF
>TRBV7-9|-|TRBJ2-7|-
TGTGCCAGCAGCTTTTGGGGGCGCGACCACGAGCAGTACTTC
CASSFWGRDHEQYF
>TRBV7-3|few|TRBJ2-3|-
TGTGCCAGCAGCCGTGGGATGGACAACCCCACAGATACGCAGTATTTT
CASSRGMDNPTDTQYF
>TRBV18|-|TRBJ2-7|-
TGTGCCAGCTCACCACCCGCACGGGGGGCCCACGAGCAGTACTTC
CASSPPARGAHEQYF
>TRBV7-9|few|TRBJ2-1|TRBD2
TGTGCCAGCAGCTTAGGACTAGCGGGAGGGCCGGCATACAATGAGCAGTTCTTC
CASSLGLAGGPAYNEQFF
>TRBV11-3|-|TRBJ1-3|-
TGTGCCAGCAGCCCGTTGAAGGGGACTGGAAACACCATATATTTT
CASSPLKGTGNTIYF
>TRBV13|few|TRBJ2-1|-
TGTGCCAGCAGCGCCACCCCTAGCGTTGGCTACAATGAGCAGTTCTTC
CASSATPSVGYNEQFF
>TRBV28|-|TRBJ2-1|-
TGTGCCAGCAGTTTGAAGAGCCCCCGCTACTCCTACAATGAGCAGTTCTTC
CASSLKSPRYSYNEQFF
>TRBV28|-|TRBJ2-7|-
TGTGCCAGCAGACTGTTCTGGGGGCAGGACGAGCAGTACTTC
CASRLFWGQDEQYF
>TRBV5-1|-|TRBJ1-2|-
TGCGCCAGCAGCTTGACCAGGGAAAGCTATGGCTACACCTTC
CASSLTRESYGYTF
>TRBV11-3|-|TRBJ2-7|TRBD2
TGTGCCAGCAGCCCCCCCGTGGGAGGGAGCTACGAGCAGTACTTC
CASSPPVGGSYEQYF
>TRBV4-1|few|TRBJ2-7|-
TGCGCCAGCAGCCTATTCCCGCAGGGTACCTACGAGCAGTACTTC
CASSLFPQGTYEQYF
>TRBV7-8|few|TRBJ2-5|-
TGTGCCAGCAGCTTGAAGGAGGGGACCCAGTACTTC
CASSLKEGTQYF
>TRBV15|few|TRBJ2-5|-
TGTGCCACCAGCAGACCAAGATCGGGGACTTTTTACTTC
CATSRPRSGTFYF
>TRBV18|-|TRBJ2-5|-
TGTGCCAGCTCACCACCGCCGGGACATACCATAGAGACCCAGTACTTC
CASSPPPGHTIETQYF
>TRBV10-3|-|TRBJ2-1|TRBD2
TGTGCCATCAGTGCAGCGGGAGCGGGGCACAATGAGCAGTTCTTC
CAISAAGAGHNEQFF
>TRBV7-9|-|TRBJ2-7|-
TGTGCCAGCAGCTTAGCCGTGAGCTACGAGCAGTACTTC
CASSLAVSYEQYF
>TRBV5-4|-|TRBJ2-7|TRBD2
TGTGCCAGCAGCTTAGGACTAGCGGGTTGGTCCTACGAGCAGTACTTC
CASSLGLAGWSYEQYF
>TRBV29-1|-|TRBJ2-2|-
TGCAGCGCAACCGTCGGTGGCACCGGGGAGCTGTTTTTT
CSATVGGTGELFF
>TRBV19|few|TRBJ1-2|-
TGTGCCAGTAGTTCCCTAAATTCCGGCCTAGGAGGGAATGGCTACACCTTC
CASSSLNSGLGGNGYTF
>TRBV7-3|few|TRBJ2-1|TRBD2
TGTGCCAGCAGCTCGAATAGCGGGAGGGGGTCCTACAATGAGCAGTTCTTC
CASSSNSGRGSYNEQFF
>TRBV18|-|TRBJ1-1|TRBD1
TGTGCCAGCTCCCCGGGACAGGGGGCTTCTGAAGCTTTCTTT
CASSPGQGASEAFF
>TRBV2|-|TRBJ2-7|TRBD1
TGTGCCAGCTTTCGGGACAGCTACGAGCAGTACTTC
CASFRDSYEQYF